A selection of T cell receptor beta chains follows, all from one sample in a study of cytomegalovirus exposure and HLA in healthy donors. TCRdb keeps only in-frame clones here, not all; method: immunoSEQ multiplex PCR. The repertoire holds roughly 190,000 clones, with over 75% as singletons. Sequencing used PBMCs. These receptors came from a woman between 50 and 59 years old in good health and CMV-seropositive. The CDR3 runs from the conserved cysteine through the conserved F or W. Fields, in order: V gene, D gene, J gene, clone size, CDR3 protein, CDR3 DNA. The D gene is left open where the match is weak. Not every row has a clone size; where given, it reads once, few, many or a size class.

TRBV6-5,-,TRBJ1-1,-,CASSYSSRGSDTEAFF,TGTGCCAGCAGTTACTCATCTCGGGGTTCTGACACTGAAGCTTTCTTT
TRBV30,-,TRBJ1-5,-,CAWAEQVNQPQHF,TGTGCCTGGGCGGAACAGGTGAATCAGCCCCAGCATTTT
TRBV14,-,TRBJ2-1,-,CASSQVRGSYNEQFF,TGTGCCAGCAGCCAAGTTAGGGGGTCCTACAATGAGCAGTTCTTC
TRBV5-1,-,TRBJ2-3,once,CASSLGASTDTQYF,TGCGCCAGCAGCTTGGGGGCGTCAACAGATACGCAGTATTTT
TRBV4-3,TRBD1,TRBJ1-5,few,CASSQDGGQGASGNQPQHF,TGCGCCAGCAGCCAAGACGGGGGACAGGGGGCATCTGGCAATCAGCCCCAGCATTTT
TRBV7-2,-,TRBJ1-1,-,CASSYHDNSVF,TGTGCCAGCAGTTATCACGACAACTCGGTCTTT
TRBV18,TRBD2,TRBJ2-3,-,CASSTSGGTDTQYF,TGTGCCAGCTCGACTAGCGGGGGCACAGATACGCAGTATTTT
TRBV6-1,-,TRBJ1-1,once,CASSPRDTEAFF,TGTGCCAGCAGCCCGAGGGACACTGAAGCTTTCTTT
TRBV6-6,-,TRBJ1-6,few,CASWAQGRDNSPLHF,TGTGCCAGCTGGGCACAGGGTAGAGATAATTCACCCCTCCACTTT
TRBV7-9,-,TRBJ2-7,-,CASRPQGGPDEQYF,TGTGCCAGCAGGCCGCAGGGGGGTCCCGACGAGCAGTACTTC
TRBV5-1,TRBD1,TRBJ1-3,-,CASSLVPGQTSRNTIYF,TGCGCCAGCAGCTTGGTTCCGGGACAGACCTCTCGAAACACCATATATTTT
TRBV27,-,TRBJ1-6,-,CASTARLGSYNSPLHF,TGTGCCAGCACCGCGAGGTTGGGCTCCTATAATTCACCCCTCCACTTT
TRBV6-6,-,TRBJ1-5,once,CASRGTGINQPQHF,TGTGCCAGCAGGGGCACAGGTATCAATCAGCCCCAGCATTTT
TRBV11-3,TRBD1,TRBJ1-2,-,CASSLFNGTGSSYGYTF,TGTGCCAGCAGCTTATTCAACGGGACAGGCTCGAGTTATGGCTACACCTTC
TRBV18,-,TRBJ2-7,-,CASSPVDPGEQYF,TGTGCCAGCTCACCTGTAGATCCGGGCGAGCAGTACTTC
TRBV5-5,-,TRBJ2-7,few,CASSLVVATSYEQYF,TGTGCCAGCAGCTTGGTGGTGGCCACCTCCTACGAGCAGTACTTC
TRBV5-1,-,TRBJ1-1,-,CASSMGVNTEAFF,TGCGCCAGCAGCATGGGAGTGAACACTGAAGCTTTCTTT
TRBV4-1,TRBD1,TRBJ1-2,-,CASSRAPGQHYGYTF,TGCGCCAGCAGCCGCGCTCCGGGACAGCACTATGGCTACACCTTC
TRBV5-1,TRBD1,TRBJ1-2,-,CASSPGTGLQGGYTF,TGCGCCAGCAGCCCAGGGACAGGGCTTCAGGGGGGCTACACCTTC
TRBV20-1,-,TRBJ1-6,-,CSAMDRRALHF,TGCAGTGCGATGGACCGGAGGGCCCTCCACTTT
TRBV19,TRBD2,TRBJ2-3,-,CASGGTSGQYF,TGTGCCAGTGGAGGGACTAGCGGGCAGTATTTT
TRBV6-5,-,TRBJ2-3,-,CASSYSPEDTQYF,TGTGCCAGCAGTTACTCGCCGGAGGATACGCAGTATTTT
TRBV5-1,-,TRBJ2-1,-,CASSFGQGYNEQFF,TGCGCCAGCAGCTTTGGGCAGGGTTACAATGAGCAGTTCTTC
TRBV7-2,TRBD1,TRBJ1-5,-,CASSSLTGGDQPQHF,TGTGCCAGCAGCAGCCTGACAGGGGGGGATCAGCCCCAGCATTTT
TRBV5-1,-,TRBJ1-1,-,CASSLGLQTEAFF,TGCGCCAGCAGCTTGGGCCTGCAGACTGAAGCTTTCTTT
TRBV30,TRBD1,TRBJ2-3,-,CAWTATGVGTQYF,TGTGCCTGGACAGCGACAGGGGTTGGTACGCAGTATTTT
TRBV6-5,-,TRBJ1-1,-,CASSRGMNTEAFF,TGTGCCAGCAGCAGGGGAATGAACACTGAAGCTTTCTTT
TRBV7-3,TRBD2,TRBJ2-1,-,CASSPLAGAYNEQFF,TGTGCCAGCAGCCCTCTGGCGGGGGCCTACAATGAGCAGTTCTTC